Following are 8 T cell receptor beta chains from one sample sequenced in a study of T cells in Graves' hyperthyroidism and ophthalmopathy. There were TCR beta CDR3 regions amplified from RNA transcripts. A first-round RT-PCR of the TCR CDR3 used the HTBI primer set. Each CDR3 protein is one row after TCRdb ran MiXCR on the multiplex PCR reads. Altogether 750,000 to 900,000 distinct CDR3 sequences are present, more than 30% being singletons, with the ten largest covering 8.9%. The sample was blood. The receptors shown here come from a man aged 18 to 29 with Graves' hyperthyroidism.

This clonotype was detected ten times or more. J is TRBJ1-2 and V is TRBV19; TRBD1 aligns across 10 bases. V gave up 6 bases and J gave up 8 bases; unmatched junction bases: 9. The CDR3 covers 14 residues. CDR1 and CDR2 from the germline V gene are LNHDA and SQIVND (reference sequence). CDR3 sequence reads: CASRLWGTGDGYTF. The CDR3 nucleotides read TGTGCCAGTAGGCTGTGGGGGACAGGGGACGGCTACACCTTC. The full variable domain, completed using reference TRBV19 and TRBJ1-2, is DGGITQSPKYLFRKEGQNVTLSCEQNLNHDAMYWYRQDPGQGLRLIYYSQIVNDFQKGDIAEGYSVSREKKESFPLTVTSAQKNPTAFYLCASRLWGTGDGYTFGSGTRLTVV.

This clonotype occurred many times. The chain combines TRBV9 with TRBJ1-2, with 9 nucleotides matching TRBD1. This CDR3 region has 15 residues. Per germline, CDR1 SGDLS and CDR2 YYNGEE. J was trimmed by 4 bases and V by 4 bases; bases with no gene match: 8. The CDR3 loop reads CASSPEDRGGYGYTF. CDR3 coding DNA: TGTGCCAGCAGCCCCGAGGACAGGGGCGGCTATGGCTACACCTTC. The complete variable domain, with remaining parts taken from reference TRBV9 and TRBJ1-2, reads DSGVTQTPKHLITATGQRVTLRCSPRSGDLSVYWYQQSLDQGLQFLIQYYNGEERAKGNILERFSAQQFPDLHSELNLSSLELGDSALYFCASSPEDRGGYGYTFGSGTRLTVV.

This rearrangement joins TRBV10-2 to TRBJ2-7; 8 bases line up with TRBD1. V trimming: 6 bases; J trimming: 3 bases; junction bases outside the gene matches: 4. CDR3 length: 13 residues. Germline values: CDR1 WSHSY, CDR2 SAAADI. Written as DNA, the CDR3 is TGCGCCAGCAGGAGGGACAGGAACTACGAGCAGTACTTC. This sequence encodes CASRRDRNYEQYF.

This clonotype turned up a few times. CDR3 in amino acids: CASSEEHDRGEKLFF. The DNA for the CDR3 is TGTGCCAGCAGCGAGGAACATGACAGGGGAGAAAAACTGTTTTTT. The chain joins TRBV9 to TRBJ1-4, with 8 bases that match TRBD1. This CDR3 region has 15 residues. Germline trimming cut 3 bases from V and 8 bases from J; bases unmatched to any gene: 9. Germline-derived CDR1 and CDR2 are SGDLS and YYNGEE.

The rearrangement links TRBV11-1 to TRBJ1-1; a weak D match, TRBD1 (5 bases). Germline V CDR1 and CDR2: SGHAT, FQDESV (reference sequence). The ends were cut back, 3 bases at V and 0 bases at J, with 17 bases in the middle. The CDR3 totals 17 residues. The CDR3 region is CASSLDRDFGMNTEAFF. The CDR3 DNA is TGTGCCAGCAGCTTGGACCGGGACTTCGGAATGAACACTGAAGCTTTCTTT. The variable domain in full, with the rest retrieved from reference TRBV11-1 and TRBJ1-1, is EAEVAQSPRYKITEKSQAVAFWCDPISGHATLYWYRQILGQGPELLVQFQDESVVDDSQLPKDRFSAERLKGVDSTLKIQPAELGDSAMYLCASSLDRDFGMNTEAFFGQGTRLTVV.

The CDR3 sequence is CASSINPVSAEQYF. For the CDR3, the DNA is TGTGCCAGTAGTATTAATCCGGTCAGTGCCGAGCAGTACTTC. V usage is TRBV19 and J usage is TRBJ2-7; no firm D call. V was cut by 3 bases and J by 6 bases, with 15 bases left in between. Germline loops: CDR1 LNHDA, CDR2 SQIVND (reference sequence). The CDR3 is 14 amino acids.

This clonotype was counted many times. This rearrangement joins TRBV2 to TRBJ1-5, with TRBD1 identical over 10 bases. The CDR3 spans 16 residues. The V gene's germline CDR1 is SNHLY and CDR2 FYNNEI. J gave up 6 bases and V 4 bases, and 9 bases lay outside the gene matches. Written as DNA, the CDR3 is TGTGCCAGCAGTGGGCATGGGACAGGGGCTGTTCAGCCCCAGCATTTT. The encoded protein is CASSGHGTGAVQPQHF.

This chain joins TRBV5-1 and TRBJ2-5; 9 bases agree with TRBD2. Germline-derived CDR1 and CDR2 are SGHRS and YFSETQ. The CDR3 contains 18 residues. Trimming at V came to 0 bases and at J to 4 bases, leaving 13 bases not matched to a gene. The CDR3 is CASSLGTSGSPKGETQYF. Here the CDR3 DNA reads TGCGCCAGCAGCTTGGGAACTAGCGGGTCCCCCAAAGGAGAGACCCAGTACTTC. Full variable domain (remainder filled in from reference TRBV5-1 and TRBJ2-5): KAGVTQTPRYLIKTRGQQVTLSCSPISGHRSVSWYQQTPGQGLQFLFEYFSETQRNKGNFPGRFSGRQFSNSRSEMNVSTLELGDSALYLCASSLGTSGSPKGETQYFGPGTRLLVL.